This TCR beta chain was retrieved from a study of early T cells in non-severe SARS-CoV-2 infection (dated by TCRdb to the early 2020s). Regarding the research as a whole: Because TCR sequencing was done on bulk RNA from unsorted whole blood, the alpha and beta chains could not be paired.

From the cysteine through the phenylalanine, the CDR3 covers 18 amino acids. The kept DNA is CDR3 alone, 54 bases in frame from the first base. Reading the germline V gene gives CDR1 MDHEN and CDR2 SYDVKM. Compared with germline, V lacks 5 bases and J lacks 1 base; bases without a gene match: 7. Broad study findings and their caveats: VDJdb matching was skewed toward anti-spike CD8 responses and likely underestimated virus-specific expansions, missing private and CD4 specificities.

In regard to this clonotype: Which antigen it targets is not known. It has no much larger one-base neighbor in the sample; base qualities were not kept.

Receptor libraries were prepared by 5' RACE. The instrument was a NextSeq 500. To correct for sequencing error and PCR bias, the TCR library protocol tagged individual cDNA molecules with unique molecular identifiers. Sequencing covered both TCR alpha and beta chains, and within each sample the abundances of alpha and beta sequences were tightly co-correlated. The source study handled its data this way. Decombinator V4 was used to perform V gene, J gene and CDR3 annotation of TCR sequences. TCRs were defined as expanded if a significant change between any two time points was detected under a Poisson model with p below 0.0001. Abundances of TCRs were expressed as counts per million after normalisation to the total number of TCRs sequenced in each sample. TRAV1-2 paired with TRAJ12, TRAJ20 or TRAJ33 defined MAIT TCRs, while TRAV10 paired with TRAJ18 defined iNKT TCRs. A search of VDJdb, accessed on 1 November 2021, was run for TCRs annotated to CMV, EBV and SARS-CoV-2, with TCRs annotated for multiple antigens excluded. TCRdb trimmed public reads at Q25 via fastp, called clones via MiXCR and kept in-frame beta chains. Entries are consolidated by CDR3 protein sequence, retaining the most common genes and DNA. The authors' filters were not applied to this entry. The sample data list tens of thousands of distinct CDR3 sequences, and roughly 12% of these were observed just once. The ten top clones hold approximately 4.8% of the sample.

This was a case-control study nested in a cohort of healthcare workers in London, UK, who had nasopharyngeal swab PCR tests and blood samples taken every week. Healthcare workers were recruited between 23 and 31 March 2020, during the week of the UK lockdown, and were followed weekly for up to about 15 weeks. The TCR sequence derives from an adult who was a healthcare worker with PCR-confirmed SARS-CoV-2 infection or an uninfected control (not recorded which). Source material: whole blood. This receptor chain uses TRBV28 and TRBJ2-1, with 14 middle bases fitting TRBD2. The nucleotide sequence is given as TGTGCCAGCAGTCCGACTAGCGGGAGGGCCGAGTCCTACAATGAGCAGTTCTTC. Its translation is CASSPTSGRAESYNEQFF.